The present TCR beta chain was sequenced within a study of T cell repertoires in cytomegalovirus infection. Ten or more counts support this clonotype. The antigen is undetermined. General study results and limits: Dominating the ex vivo response were HLA-C-restricted CMV-specific TCR beta clonotypes.

TCRdb used MiXCR to reprocess the reads, holding one entry per CDR3 protein. The sample shows approximately 150,000 distinct CDR3 sequences, about a sixth of them seen only once. The CDR3 extends over 15 amino acids. Germline CDR1 SGHTA, CDR2 FQGNSA. The junction had 6 bases not matched to a gene; V was cut back by 1 base and J by 5 bases. This rearrangement joins TRBV7-2 to TRBJ2-7; 9 nucleotides match TRBD2. Source material: CD8+ T cells from PBMCs. This clonotype was sampled from a human donor in good health (CMV status not recorded). Some clones in this sample may be carry-over from other donors' samples. Written as DNA, the CDR3 is TGTGCCAGCAGCTTAGTTGGTAGCGGGGGCCACGAGCAGTACTTC. Translation: CASSLVGSGGHEQYF. Together with reference TRBV7-2 and TRBJ2-7, the CDR3 gives the full variable domain: GAGVSQSPSNKVTEKGKDVELRCDPISGHTALYWYRQSLGQGLEFLIYFQGNSAPDKSGLPSDRFSAERTGGSVSTLTIQRTQQEDSAVYLCASSLVGSGGHEQYFGPGTRLTVT.